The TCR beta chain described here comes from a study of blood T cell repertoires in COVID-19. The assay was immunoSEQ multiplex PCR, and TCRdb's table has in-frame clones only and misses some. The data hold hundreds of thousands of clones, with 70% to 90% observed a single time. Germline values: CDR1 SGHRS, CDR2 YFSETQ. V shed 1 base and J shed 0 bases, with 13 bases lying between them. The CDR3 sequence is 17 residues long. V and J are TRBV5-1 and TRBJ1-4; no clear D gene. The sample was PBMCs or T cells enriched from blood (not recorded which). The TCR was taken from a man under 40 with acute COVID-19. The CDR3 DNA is TGCGCCAGCAGCTTGAAGCCGATCCCCGCAACTAATGAAAAACTGTTTTTT. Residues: CASSLKPIPATNEKLFF. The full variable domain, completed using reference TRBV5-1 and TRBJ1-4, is KAGVTQTPRYLIKTRGQQVTLSCSPISGHRSVSWYQQTPGQGLQFLFEYFSETQRNKGNFPGRFSGRQFSNSRSEMNVSTLELGDSALYLCASSLKPIPATNEKLFFGSGTQLSVL.